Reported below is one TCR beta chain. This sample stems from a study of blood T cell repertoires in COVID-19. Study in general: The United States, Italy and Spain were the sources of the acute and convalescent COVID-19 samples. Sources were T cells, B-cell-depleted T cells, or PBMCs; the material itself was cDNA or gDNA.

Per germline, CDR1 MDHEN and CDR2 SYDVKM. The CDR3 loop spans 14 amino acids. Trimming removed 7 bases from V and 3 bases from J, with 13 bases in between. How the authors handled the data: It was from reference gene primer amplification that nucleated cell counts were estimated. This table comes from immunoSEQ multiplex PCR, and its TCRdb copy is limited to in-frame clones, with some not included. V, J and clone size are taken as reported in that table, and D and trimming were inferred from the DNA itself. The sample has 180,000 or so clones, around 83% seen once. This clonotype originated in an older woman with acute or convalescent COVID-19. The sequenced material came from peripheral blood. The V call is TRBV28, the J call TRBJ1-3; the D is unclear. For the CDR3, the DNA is TGTGCCAGCAAGCGGGGTAGCATTGGAAACACCATATATTTT. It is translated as CASKRGSIGNTIYF.